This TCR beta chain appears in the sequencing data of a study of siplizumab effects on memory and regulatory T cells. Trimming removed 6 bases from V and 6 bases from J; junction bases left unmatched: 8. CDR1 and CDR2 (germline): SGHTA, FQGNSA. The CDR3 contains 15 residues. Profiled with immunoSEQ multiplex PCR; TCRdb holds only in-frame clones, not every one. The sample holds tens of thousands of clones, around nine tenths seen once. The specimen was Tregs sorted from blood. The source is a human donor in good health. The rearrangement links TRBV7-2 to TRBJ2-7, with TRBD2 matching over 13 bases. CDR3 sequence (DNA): TGTGCCAGCAGGGCCGGACTAGCGGGAGCCGCCGAGCAGTACTTC. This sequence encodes CASRAGLAGAAEQYF.